Given below is one T cell receptor (beta chain) in context. Its antigen is as yet unknown. The sample comes from a study of cytomegalovirus exposure and HLA in healthy donors. Trimming took 6 bases from V and 14 from J, leaving 14 bases between them. The CDR3 covers 12 residues. Germline V gene sequence: CDR1 MDHEN, CDR2 SYDVKM. The study's findings and limits: As confirmed in vitro, a few CMV-associated chains were specific for CMV antigens. Among donors in an Asian-associated ancestry cluster, a later analysis reportedly found fewer N-insertions than the roughly 730-donor mean. Some V segments, including TRBV6-2 and TRBV6-3, were excluded as indistinguishable.

This PCR relied on a set of 60 Vbeta primers and 13 Jbeta primers. Sequencing was performed with immunoSEQ multiplex PCR; in TCRdb, only in-frame clones are kept and a portion is missing. The data show around 150,000 clones, roughly three quarters seen once. This chain links TRBV28 with TRBJ1-6; D perhaps matches TRBD1 (6 bases). Input material: PBMCs. The receptor's source is a man between 18 and 29 years old in good health and CMV-seropositive. The CDR3 nucleotides are TGTGCCAGCAGCCAAACACAGGGTACCCTCCACTTT. This sequence encodes CASSQTQGTLHF.